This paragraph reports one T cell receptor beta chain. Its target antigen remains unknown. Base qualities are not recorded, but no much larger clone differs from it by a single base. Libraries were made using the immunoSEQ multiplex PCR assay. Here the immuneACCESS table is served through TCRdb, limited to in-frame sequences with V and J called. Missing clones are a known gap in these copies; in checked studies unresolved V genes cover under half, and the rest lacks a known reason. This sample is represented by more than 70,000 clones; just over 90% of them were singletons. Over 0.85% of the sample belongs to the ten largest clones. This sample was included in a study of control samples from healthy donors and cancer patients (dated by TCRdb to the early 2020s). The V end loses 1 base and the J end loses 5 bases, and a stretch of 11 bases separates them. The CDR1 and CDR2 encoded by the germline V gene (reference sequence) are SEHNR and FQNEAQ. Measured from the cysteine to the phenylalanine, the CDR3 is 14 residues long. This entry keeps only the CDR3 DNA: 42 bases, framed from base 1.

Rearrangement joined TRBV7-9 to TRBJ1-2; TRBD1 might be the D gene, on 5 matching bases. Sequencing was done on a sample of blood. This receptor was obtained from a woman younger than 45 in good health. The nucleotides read TGTGCCAGCAGCTTAGAGACGGAGGGGTATGGCTACACCTTC. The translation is CASSLETEGYGYTF.